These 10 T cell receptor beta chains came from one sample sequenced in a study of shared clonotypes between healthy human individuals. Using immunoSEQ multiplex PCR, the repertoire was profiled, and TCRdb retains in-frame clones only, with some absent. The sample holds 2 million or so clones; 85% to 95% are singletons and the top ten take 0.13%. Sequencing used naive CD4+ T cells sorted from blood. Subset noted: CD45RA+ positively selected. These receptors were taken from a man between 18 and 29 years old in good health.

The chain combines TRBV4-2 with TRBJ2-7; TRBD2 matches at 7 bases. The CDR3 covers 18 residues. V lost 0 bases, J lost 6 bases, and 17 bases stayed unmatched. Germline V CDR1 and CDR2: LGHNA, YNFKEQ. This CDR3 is CASSQDTAGRVGRVEQYF. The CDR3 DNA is TGTGCCAGCAGCCAAGATACCGCGGGGAGGGTGGGAAGGGTCGAGCAGTACTTC.

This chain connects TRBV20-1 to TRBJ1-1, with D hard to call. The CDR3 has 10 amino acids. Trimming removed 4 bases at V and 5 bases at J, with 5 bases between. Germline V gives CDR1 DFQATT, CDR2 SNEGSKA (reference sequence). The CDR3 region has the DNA TGCAGTGCTAAGGCAACTGAAGCTTTCTTT. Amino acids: CSAKATEAFF.

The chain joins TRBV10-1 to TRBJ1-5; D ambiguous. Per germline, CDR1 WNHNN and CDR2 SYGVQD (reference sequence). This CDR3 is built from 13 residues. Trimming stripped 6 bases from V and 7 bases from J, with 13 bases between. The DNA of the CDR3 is TGCGCCAGCAGCGAAGAGGGTTGGCAGCCCCAGCATTTT. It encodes CASSEEGWQPQHF.

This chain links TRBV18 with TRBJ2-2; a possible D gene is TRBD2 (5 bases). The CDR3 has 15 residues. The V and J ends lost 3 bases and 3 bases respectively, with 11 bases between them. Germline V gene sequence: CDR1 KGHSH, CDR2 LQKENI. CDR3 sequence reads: CASSPPSRDTGELFF. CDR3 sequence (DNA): TGTGCCAGCTCACCTCCTAGCCGTGACACCGGGGAGCTGTTTTTT. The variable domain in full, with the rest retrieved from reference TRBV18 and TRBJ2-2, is NAGVMQNPRHLVRRRGQEARLRCSPMKGHSHVYWYRQLPEEGLKFMVYLQKENIIDESGMPKERFSAEFPKEGPSILRIQQVVRGDSAAYFCASSPPSRDTGELFFGEGSRLTVL.

CDR3 nucleotides: TGTGCCAGCAGCTGGGAACAGGGAGTCACAGGTGGCTACACCTTC. It codes for CASSWEQGVTGGYTF. V gene TRBV11-2 combines with J gene TRBJ1-2, with D possibly being TRBD1 (6 bases). The V end was cut by 4 bases, the J end by 7 bases, with 19 bases between. The CDR3 is 15 amino acids. Per the germline V gene, CDR1 is SGHAT and CDR2 is FQNNGV. Full variable domain (outside the CDR3, taken from reference TRBV11-2 and TRBJ1-2): EAGVAQSPRYKIIEKRQSVAFWCNPISGHATLYWYQQILGQGPKLLIQFQNNGVVDDSQLPKDRFSAERLKGVDSTLKIQPAKLEDSAVYLCASSWEQGVTGGYTFGSGTRLTVV.

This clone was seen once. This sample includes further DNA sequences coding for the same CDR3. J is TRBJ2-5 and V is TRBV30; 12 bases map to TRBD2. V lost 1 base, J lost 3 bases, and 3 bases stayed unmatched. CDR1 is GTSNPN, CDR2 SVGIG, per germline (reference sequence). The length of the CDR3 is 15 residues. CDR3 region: CAWSAGLAGKETQYF. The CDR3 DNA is TGTGCCTGGAGTGCCGGACTAGCGGGGAAAGAGACCCAGTACTTC.

Written as DNA, the CDR3 is TGTGCCAGCAGTGATCCGTTTGGACAGGGAGGCACTGAAGCTTTCTTT. As protein: CASSDPFGQGGTEAFF. J is TRBJ1-1 and V is TRBV25-1; 8 bases align to TRBD1. Germline V lookup: CDR1 MGHDK, CDR2 SYGVNS. V lost 3 bases and J lost 4; bases outside the gene matches: 10. The CDR3 loop spans 16 amino acids.

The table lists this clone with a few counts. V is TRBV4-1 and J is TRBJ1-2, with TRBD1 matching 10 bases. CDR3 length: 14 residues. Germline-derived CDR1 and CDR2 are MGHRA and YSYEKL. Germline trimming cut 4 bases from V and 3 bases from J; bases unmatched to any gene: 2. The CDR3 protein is CASSPGTGDYGYTF. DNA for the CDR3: TGCGCCAGCAGCCCCGGGACAGGGGACTATGGCTACACCTTC.

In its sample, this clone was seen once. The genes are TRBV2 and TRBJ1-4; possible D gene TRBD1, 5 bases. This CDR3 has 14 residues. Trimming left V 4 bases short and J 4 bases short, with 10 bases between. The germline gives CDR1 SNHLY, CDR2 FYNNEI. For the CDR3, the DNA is TGTGCCAGCAGTGCTGGGACCCGTAATGAAAAACTGTTTTTT. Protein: CASSAGTRNEKLFF.

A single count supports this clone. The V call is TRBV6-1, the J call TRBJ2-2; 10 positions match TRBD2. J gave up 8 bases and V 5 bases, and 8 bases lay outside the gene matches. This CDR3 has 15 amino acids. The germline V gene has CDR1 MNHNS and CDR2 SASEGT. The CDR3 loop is CASSTIAGGKGELFF. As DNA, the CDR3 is TGTGCCAGCAGTACCATAGCGGGGGGAAAGGGGGAGCTGTTTTTT.